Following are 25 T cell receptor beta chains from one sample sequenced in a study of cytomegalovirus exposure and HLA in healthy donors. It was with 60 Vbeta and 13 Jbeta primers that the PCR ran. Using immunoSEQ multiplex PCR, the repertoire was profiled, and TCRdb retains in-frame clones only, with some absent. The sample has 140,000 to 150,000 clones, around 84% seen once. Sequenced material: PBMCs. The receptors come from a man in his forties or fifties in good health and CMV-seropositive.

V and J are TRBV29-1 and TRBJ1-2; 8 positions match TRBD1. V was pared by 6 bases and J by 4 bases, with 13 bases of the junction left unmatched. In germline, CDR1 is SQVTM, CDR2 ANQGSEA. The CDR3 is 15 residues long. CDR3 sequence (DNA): TGCAGCGTGCAAGCCGGGACAGGATTTTCCTATGGCTACACCTTC. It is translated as CSVQAGTGFSYGYTF.

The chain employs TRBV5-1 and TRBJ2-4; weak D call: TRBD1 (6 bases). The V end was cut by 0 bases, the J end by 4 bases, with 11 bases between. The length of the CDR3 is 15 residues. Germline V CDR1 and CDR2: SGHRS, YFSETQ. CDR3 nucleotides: TGCGCCAGCAGCTTGGCGGACAGTAAAAAAAACATTCAGTACTTC. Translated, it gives CASSLADSKKNIQYF.

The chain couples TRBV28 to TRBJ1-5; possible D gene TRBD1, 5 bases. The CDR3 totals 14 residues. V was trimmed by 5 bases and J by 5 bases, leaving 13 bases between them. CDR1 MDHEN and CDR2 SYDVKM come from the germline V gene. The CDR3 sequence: CASSPQRGYQPQHF. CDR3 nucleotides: TGTGCCAGCAGTCCCCAGCGGGGCTATCAGCCCCAGCATTTT.

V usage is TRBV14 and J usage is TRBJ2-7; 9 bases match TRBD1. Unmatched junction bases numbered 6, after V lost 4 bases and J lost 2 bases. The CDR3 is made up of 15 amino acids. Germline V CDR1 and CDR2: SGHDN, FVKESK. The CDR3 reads CASSPPGQGPYEQYF. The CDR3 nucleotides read TGTGCCAGCAGCCCGCCGGGACAGGGACCCTACGAGCAGTACTTC.

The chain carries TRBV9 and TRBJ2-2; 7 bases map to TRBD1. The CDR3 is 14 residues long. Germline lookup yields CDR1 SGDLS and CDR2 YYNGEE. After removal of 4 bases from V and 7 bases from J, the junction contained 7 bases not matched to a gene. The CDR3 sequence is CASSTRQGNGELFF. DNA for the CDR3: TGTGCCAGCAGCACACGACAGGGAAACGGGGAGCTGTTTTTT. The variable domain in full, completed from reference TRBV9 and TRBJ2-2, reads DSGVTQTPKHLITATGQRVTLRCSPRSGDLSVYWYQQSLDQGLQFLIQYYNGEERAKGNILERFSAQQFPDLHSELNLSSLELGDSALYFCASSTRQGNGELFFGEGSRLTVL.

CDR3 coding DNA: TGCGCCAGCAGCTTGGTGACAGATATGAACACTGAAGCTTTCTTT. Translating it yields CASSLVTDMNTEAFF. The chain links TRBV5-1 to TRBJ1-1; D may be TRBD1 (5 bases). This CDR3 region has 15 residues. V was clipped by 0 bases and J by 0 bases, with 9 bases between them. Germline V gene sequence: CDR1 SGHRS, CDR2 YFSETQ.

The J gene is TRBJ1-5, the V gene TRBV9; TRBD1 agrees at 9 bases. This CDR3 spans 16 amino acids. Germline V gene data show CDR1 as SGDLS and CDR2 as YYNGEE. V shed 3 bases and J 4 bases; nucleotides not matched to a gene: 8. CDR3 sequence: CASSESGQGWNQPQHF. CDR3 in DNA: TGTGCCAGCAGCGAGTCTGGACAGGGGTGGAATCAGCCCCAGCATTTT.

The CDR3: CASGIGTSVTDTQYF. The CDR3 DNA reads TGTGCTAGTGGTATCGGGACTAGCGTCACAGATACGCAGTATTTT. The chain uses TRBV12-5 and TRBJ2-3; 10 positions agree with TRBD2. CDR1 is LGHNT and CDR2 is FRNRAP in the germline V gene. V lost 5 bases and J lost 2; bases outside the gene matches: 4. This CDR3 region has 15 residues.

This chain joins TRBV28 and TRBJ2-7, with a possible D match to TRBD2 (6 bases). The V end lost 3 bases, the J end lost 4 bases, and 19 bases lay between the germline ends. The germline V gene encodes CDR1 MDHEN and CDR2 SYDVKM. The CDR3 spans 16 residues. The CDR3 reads CASSFLGGFSLYEQYF. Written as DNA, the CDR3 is TGTGCCAGCAGTTTTCTTGGGGGGTTTAGTCTATACGAGCAGTACTTC.

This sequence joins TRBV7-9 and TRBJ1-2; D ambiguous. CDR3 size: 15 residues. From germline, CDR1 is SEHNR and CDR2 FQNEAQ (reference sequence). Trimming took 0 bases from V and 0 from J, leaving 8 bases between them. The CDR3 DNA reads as TGTGCCAGCAGCTTAGCGGCCCTAGCTAACTATGGCTACACCTTC. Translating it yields CASSLAALANYGYTF.

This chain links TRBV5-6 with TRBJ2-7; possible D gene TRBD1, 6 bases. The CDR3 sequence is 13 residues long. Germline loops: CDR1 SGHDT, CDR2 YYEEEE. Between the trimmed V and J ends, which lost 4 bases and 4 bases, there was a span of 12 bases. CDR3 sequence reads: CASSITGIYEQYF. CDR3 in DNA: TGTGCCAGCAGCATAACAGGGATTTACGAGCAGTACTTC. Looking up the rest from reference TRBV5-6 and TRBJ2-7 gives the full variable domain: DAGVTQSPTHLIKTRGQQVTLRCSPKSGHDTVSWYQQALGQGPQFIFQYYEEEERQRGNFPDRFSGHQFPNYSSELNVNALLLGDSALYLCASSITGIYEQYFGPGTRLTVT.

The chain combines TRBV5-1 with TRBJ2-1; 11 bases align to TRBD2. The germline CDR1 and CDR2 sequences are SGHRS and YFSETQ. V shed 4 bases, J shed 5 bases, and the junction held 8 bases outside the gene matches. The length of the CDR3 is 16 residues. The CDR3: CASSKRGLAENNEQFF. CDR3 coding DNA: TGCGCCAGCAGCAAGCGGGGACTAGCGGAGAACAATGAGCAGTTCTTC.

In DNA form, the CDR3 reads TGTGCCACCGGGACTAGCGGGCCAGAGCAGTTCTTC. It yields the protein CATGTSGPEQFF. The chain is built from TRBV6-6 and TRBJ2-1; 12 bases are a match to TRBD2. CDR3 length: 12 amino acids. Trimming cost V 10 bases and J 10 bases; bases outside gene matches: 5. Per the germline V gene, CDR1 is MNHNY and CDR2 is SVGAGI (reference sequence).

CDR3 sequence (DNA): TGCGCCAGCAGCCAGGAGGACAGGCCAACTGAAGCTTTCTTT. It specifies CASSQEDRPTEAFF. V is TRBV4-1 and J is TRBJ1-1; 7 bases agree with TRBD1. Germline V CDR1 and CDR2: MGHRA, YSYEKL. The CDR3 length is 14 residues. V lost 3 bases and J lost 5; bases outside the gene matches: 6.

CDR3 in amino acids: CASSSGLTGELFF. The CDR3 region has the DNA TGTGCCAGCTCATCGGGTCTTACCGGGGAGCTGTTTTTT. The V gene is TRBV18, the J gene TRBJ2-2; D gene unclear. Germline V gene sequence: CDR1 KGHSH, CDR2 LQKENI. V was clipped by 5 bases and J by 5 bases, with 9 bases between them. This CDR3 is built from 13 residues.

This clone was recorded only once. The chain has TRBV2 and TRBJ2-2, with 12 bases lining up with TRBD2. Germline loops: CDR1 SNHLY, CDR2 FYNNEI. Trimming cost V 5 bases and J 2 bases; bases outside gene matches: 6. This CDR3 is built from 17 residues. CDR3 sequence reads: CASSYRTSGANTGELFF. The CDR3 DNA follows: TGTGCCAGCAGTTACCGGACTAGCGGGGCCAACACCGGGGAGCTGTTTTTT.

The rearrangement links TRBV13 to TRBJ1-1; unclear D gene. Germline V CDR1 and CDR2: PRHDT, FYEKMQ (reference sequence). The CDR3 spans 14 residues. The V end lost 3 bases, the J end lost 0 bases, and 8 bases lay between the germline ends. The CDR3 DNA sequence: TGTGCCAGCAGCTTTTCTCGTTTGAACACTGAAGCTTTCTTT. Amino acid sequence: CASSFSRLNTEAFF.

The CDR3 loop reads CASSYSTSLPETQYF. The CDR3, as DNA: TGTGCCAGCAGTTACTCGACTAGTCTTCCAGAGACCCAGTACTTC. This chain connects TRBV6-5 to TRBJ2-5; D perhaps matches TRBD2 (6 bases). The germline V and J ends were trimmed by 0 bases and 4 bases, with 12 bases remaining between them. Germline V CDR1 and CDR2: MNHEY, SVGAGI. The CDR3 has 15 residues.

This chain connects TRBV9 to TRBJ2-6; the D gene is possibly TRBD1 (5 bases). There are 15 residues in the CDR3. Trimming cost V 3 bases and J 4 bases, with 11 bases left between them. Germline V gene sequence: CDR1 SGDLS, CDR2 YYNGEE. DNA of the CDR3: TGTGCCAGCAGCGCCCAGGGTTCCGGGGCCAACGTCCTGACTTTC. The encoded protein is CASSAQGSGANVLTF.

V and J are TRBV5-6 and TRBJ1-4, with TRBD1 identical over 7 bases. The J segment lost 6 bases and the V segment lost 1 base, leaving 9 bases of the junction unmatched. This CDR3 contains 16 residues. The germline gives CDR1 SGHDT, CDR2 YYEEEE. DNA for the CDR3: TGTGCCAGCAGCTTGTACAGGGGAACGTTGGATGAAAAACTGTTTTTT. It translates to CASSLYRGTLDEKLFF.

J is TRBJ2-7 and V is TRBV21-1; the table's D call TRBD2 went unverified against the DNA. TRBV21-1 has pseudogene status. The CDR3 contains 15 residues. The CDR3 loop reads CASSKGLAGLGEQYF. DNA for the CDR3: TGTGCCAGCAGCAAAGGGCTAGCGGGGCTTGGCGAGCAGTACTTC.

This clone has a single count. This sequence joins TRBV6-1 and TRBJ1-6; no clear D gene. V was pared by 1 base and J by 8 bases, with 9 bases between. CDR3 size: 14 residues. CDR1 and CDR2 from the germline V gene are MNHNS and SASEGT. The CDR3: CASSEDRGYSPLHF. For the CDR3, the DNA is TGTGCCAGCAGTGAAGACCGGGGTTATTCACCCCTCCACTTT.

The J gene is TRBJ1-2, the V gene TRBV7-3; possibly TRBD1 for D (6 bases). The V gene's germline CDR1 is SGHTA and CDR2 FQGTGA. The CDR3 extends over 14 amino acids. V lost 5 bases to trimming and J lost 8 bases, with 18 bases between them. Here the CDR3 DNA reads TGTGCCAGCAGCCTTCCCGACAGGCTTGAGGGCTACACCTTC. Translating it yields CASSLPDRLEGYTF.

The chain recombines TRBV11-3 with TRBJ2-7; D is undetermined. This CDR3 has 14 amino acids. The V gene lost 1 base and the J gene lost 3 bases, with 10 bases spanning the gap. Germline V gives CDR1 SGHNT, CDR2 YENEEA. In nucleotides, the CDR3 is TGTGCCAGCAGCTTAGGAGCAGGATTCTACGAGCAGTACTTC. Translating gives CASSLGAGFYEQYF.

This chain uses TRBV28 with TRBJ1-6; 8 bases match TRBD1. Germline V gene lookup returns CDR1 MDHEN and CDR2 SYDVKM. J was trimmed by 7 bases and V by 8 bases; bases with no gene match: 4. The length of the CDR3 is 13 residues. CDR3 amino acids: CASQTGANSPLHF. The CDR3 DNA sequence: TGTGCCAGCCAGACAGGGGCCAATTCACCCCTCCACTTT.